These T cell receptor beta chains were read from a single sample in a study of blood T cells in healthy people across ages. TCRdb redid the calling of the 5' RACE reads with MiXCR, one entry per CDR3 protein. The sample holds roughly 1,500,000 distinct CDR3 sequences, 42% seen once. The sequenced sample consisted of blood. These receptors all come from a woman between 18 and 30 years old in good health. CDR3s include the opening cysteine and the closing phenylalanine or tryptophan. A D gene is named only where the DNA matches it firmly. Clone sizes are given selectively: once, few, many, or a class where the clone is expanded.

TGCAGTGCTAGAGATGGTCTAAAACTGTTTTTT CSARDGLKLFF . TRBJ1-4 TRBV20-1 .
TGTGCCAGCAGCTCCGCCGACAGACCGAACACTGAAGCTTTCTTT CASSSADRPNTEAFF few TRBJ1-1 TRBV7-9 .
TGTGCCAGCAGCCCTGTCGGGACTAGCATGAACACCGGGGAGCTGTTTTTT CASSPVGTSMNTGELFF . TRBJ2-2 TRBV7-9 TRBD2
TGTGCCAGCAGCGCATGGGGACAGCAAGAGACCCAGTACTTC CASSAWGQQETQYF . TRBJ2-5 TRBV13 TRBD1
TGTGCCAGCAGCTTAGCGAGTACGGGTTCAGAAGCTTTCTTT CASSLASTGSEAFF . TRBJ1-1 TRBV7-9 .
TGTGCCAGCAGTGAAGGGGGGATGCGGAGTGGCTACACCTTC CASSEGGMRSGYTF few TRBJ1-2 TRBV2 .
TGTGCCAGCAGCTTGGATAGCGGCCAAGCAGAGACCCAGTACTTC CASSLDSGQAETQYF few TRBJ2-5 TRBV7-6 .
TGTGCCAGCAGTGAGGGGACAGGGGGCAATCAGCCCCAGCATTTT CASSEGTGGNQPQHF few TRBJ1-5 TRBV6-1 TRBD1
TGTGCCAGCAACACGGGGGGATTAAAGAACACTGAAGCTTTCTTT CASNTGGLKNTEAFF . TRBJ1-1 TRBV7-3 .
TGCAGTGCACCCAAGCGGGAGGAAGGGCCAGATACGCAGTATTTT CSAPKREEGPDTQYF few TRBJ2-3 TRBV20-1 TRBD2
TGCGCCAGCAGCACCGGACTAGCGGGGTTCATAGATACGCAGTATTTT CASSTGLAGFIDTQYF once TRBJ2-3 TRBV5-1 TRBD2
TGTGCCATCAGAGATGCAGCGCAACTGGGACACCAGCAGTACTTC CAIRDAAQLGHQQYF few TRBJ2-7 TRBV10-3 .
TGTGCCACTTCCAGGGCTAGTGGGGCTTTAGATACGCAGTATTTT CATSRASGALDTQYF . TRBJ2-3 TRBV6-2/TRBV6-3 .
TGTGCCAGCAGCTTCGGGACTTCTCACAATGAGCAGTTCTTC CASSFGTSHNEQFF few TRBJ2-1 TRBV6-5 .
TGCAGTGCTAGAGTATTCGAGCGGGCCAGCTCCTACGAGCAGTACTTC CSARVFERASSYEQYF . TRBJ2-7 TRBV20-1 .
TGTGCCAGTAAATCCCAGTTGGATACGCAGTATTTT CASKSQLDTQYF . TRBJ2-3 TRBV7-2 .
TGCAGTGCTAGTTTACTCGCGGGAGAGCAGTTCTTC CSASLLAGEQFF few TRBJ2-1 TRBV20-1 .
TGTGCCAGCAGCGTAGGTACAGGAGTCTGTGGCTACACCTTC CASSVGTGVCGYTF . TRBJ1-2 TRBV7-6 .
TGTGCCAGCAGTGATAGCGGGATAAGGAGGAACGAGCAGTACTTC CASSDSGIRRNEQYF . TRBJ2-7 TRBV2 TRBD2
TGTGCCTGGTCCTCCTCACCGACAGGGGCTCTCTCAGATACGCAGTATTTT CAWSSSPTGALSDTQYF . TRBJ2-3 TRBV30 TRBD1
TGCGCCAGCAGCTTCGGGACTCAAACCACAGATACGCAGTATTTT CASSFGTQTTDTQYF few TRBJ2-3 TRBV5-1 .
TGTGCCAGCAGTGAAGCGCTTGGACAGGGGAAGGGCCAAGAGACCCAGTACTTC CASSEALGQGKGQETQYF many TRBJ2-5 TRBV2 TRBD1